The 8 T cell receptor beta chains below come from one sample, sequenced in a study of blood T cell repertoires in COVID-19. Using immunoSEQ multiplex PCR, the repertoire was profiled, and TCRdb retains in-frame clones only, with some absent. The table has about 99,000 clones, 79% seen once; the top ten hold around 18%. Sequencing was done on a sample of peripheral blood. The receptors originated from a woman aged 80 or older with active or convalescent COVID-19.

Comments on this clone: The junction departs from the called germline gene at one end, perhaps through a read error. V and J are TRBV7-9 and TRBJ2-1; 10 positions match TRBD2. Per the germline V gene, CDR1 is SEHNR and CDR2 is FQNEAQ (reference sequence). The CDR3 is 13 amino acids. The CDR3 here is CASTLLAGDSALF. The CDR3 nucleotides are TGTGCCAGCACCCTCCTAGCGGGAGATAGCGCGCTCTTC. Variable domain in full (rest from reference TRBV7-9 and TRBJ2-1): DTGVSQNPRHKITKRGQNVTFRCDPISEHNRLYWYRQTLGQGPEFLTYFQNEAQLEKSRLLSDRFSAERPKGSFSTLEIQRTEQGDSAMYLCASTLLAGDSALFGPGTRLTVL.

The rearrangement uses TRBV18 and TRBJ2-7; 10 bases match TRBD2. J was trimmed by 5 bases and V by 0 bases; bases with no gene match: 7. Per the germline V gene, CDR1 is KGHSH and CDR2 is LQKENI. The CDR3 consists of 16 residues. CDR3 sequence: CASSPPVSGRGHEQYF. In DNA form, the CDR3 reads TGTGCCAGCTCACCACCGGTCAGCGGGAGGGGGCACGAGCAGTACTTC.

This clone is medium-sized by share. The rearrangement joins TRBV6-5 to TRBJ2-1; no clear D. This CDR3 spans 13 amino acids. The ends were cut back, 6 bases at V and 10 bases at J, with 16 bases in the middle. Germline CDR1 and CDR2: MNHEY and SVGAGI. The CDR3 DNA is TGTGCCAGCAGCCCCGTCGGAGTCGGGGAGCAGTTCTTC. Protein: CASSPVGVGEQFF.

CDR3 sequence: CATLGTAEAFF. CDR3 nucleotides: TGTGCCACTCTCGGGACAGCCGAAGCTTTCTTT. The gene calls are TRBV28 and TRBJ1-1; 7 bases line up with TRBD1. Looked up from germline, CDR1 is MDHEN and CDR2 is SYDVKM. The CDR3 covers 11 residues. J was trimmed by 8 bases and V by 10 bases; bases with no gene match: 7.

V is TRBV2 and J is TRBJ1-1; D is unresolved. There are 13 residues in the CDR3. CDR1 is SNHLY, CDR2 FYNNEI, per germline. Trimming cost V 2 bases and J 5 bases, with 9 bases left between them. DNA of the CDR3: TGTGCCAGCAGTGAAATGGAGGATACTGAAGCTTTCTTT. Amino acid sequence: CASSEMEDTEAFF. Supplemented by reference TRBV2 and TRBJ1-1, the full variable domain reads EPEVTQTPSHQVTQMGQEVILRCVPISNHLYFYWYRQILGQKVEFLVSFYNNEISEKSEIFDDQFSVERPDGSNFTLKIRSTKLEDSAMYFCASSEMEDTEAFFGQGTRLTVV.

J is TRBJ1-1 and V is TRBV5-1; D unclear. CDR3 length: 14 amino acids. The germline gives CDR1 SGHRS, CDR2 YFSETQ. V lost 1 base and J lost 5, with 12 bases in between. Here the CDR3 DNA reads TGCGCCAGCAGCTTGCCCTCTGCGGGGACTGAAGCTTTCTTT. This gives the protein CASSLPSAGTEAFF.

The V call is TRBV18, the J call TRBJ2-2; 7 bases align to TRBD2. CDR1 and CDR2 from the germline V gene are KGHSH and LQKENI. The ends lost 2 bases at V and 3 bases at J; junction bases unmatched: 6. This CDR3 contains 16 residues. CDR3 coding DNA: TGTGCCAGCTCACCAGCCCCGGCGGGAGACACCGGGGAGCTGTTTTTT. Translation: CASSPAPAGDTGELFF.

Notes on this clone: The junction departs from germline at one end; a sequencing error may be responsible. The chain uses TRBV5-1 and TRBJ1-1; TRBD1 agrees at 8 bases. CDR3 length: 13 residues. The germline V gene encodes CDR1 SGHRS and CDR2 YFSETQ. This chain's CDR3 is CASSRTGNTEAFF. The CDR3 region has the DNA TGTGCCAGCAGCCGGACAGGGAATACTGAAGCTTTCTTT.